Sequencing of this T cell receptor (beta chain) was carried out in a study of T cell responses to AZD1222 COVID-19 vaccine. About this clone itself: The antigen remains unidentified.

Sequencing used immunoSEQ multiplex PCR; TCRdb keeps in-frame clones, though not all of them. The data contain 70,000 to 95,000 clones, about 89% of them singletons. The germline gives CDR1 LGHNT, CDR2 FRNRAP. V was pared by 5 bases and J by 5 bases, with 13 bases between. The CDR3 loop spans 14 amino acids. General study points: The span of vaccine-associated CD4 TCRs extended across spike, with dominance at 160-218 and 743-854.

This clonotype was obtained from an adult who received the AZD1222 COVID-19 vaccine. This rearrangement joins TRBV12-5 to TRBJ2-1; D ambiguous. Sequencing used peripheral blood, obtained 28 days after the second AZD1222 dose. The DNA of the CDR3 is TGTGCTAGTGGTCACAACGGTGCAAACAATGAGCAGTTCTTC. This translates into CASGHNGANNEQFF.